Listed here is a single T cell receptor (beta chain). Its cognate antigen is unknown. The record originates from a study of T cells in localized non-small cell lung cancer. TCRdb keeps only in-frame clones here, not all; method: immunoSEQ multiplex PCR. The table has more than 50,000 clones, over 75% seen once. Whole-study findings and limits: Turning up in adjacent lung were a median around 58 of the top 100 tumor clones. Tumor trailed uninvolved adjacent lung in T cell clonality, which peaked there. Higher blood T cell density tracked longer overall survival. Sequencing was restricted to one tumor region; therefore, heterogeneity remains possible.

The V gene's germline CDR1 is SQVTM and CDR2 ANQGSEA. Trimming took 7 bases from V and 5 from J, leaving 15 bases between them. The CDR3 is made up of 13 amino acids. The clonotype comes from a female donor older than 55 with stage II squamous cell lung carcinoma. The specimen comprised peripheral blood, sampled before any cancer treatment. The chain has TRBV29-1 and TRBJ2-4, with D perhaps given as TRBD1 or TRBD2 (5 bases each). DNA for the CDR3: TGCAGCGCTGATGCTGGGGACCAAAACATTCAGTACTTC. Protein sequence: CSADAGDQNIQYF.